This entry concerns a single T cell receptor (beta chain). What it binds is unknown. This specimen comes from a study of identical twins. Each CDR3 protein is one row after TCRdb ran MiXCR on the 5' RACE reads. This table has just under 550,000 distinct CDR3 sequences, roughly 15% appearing once. Study-level findings and limits: In cord blood, abundant beta clonotypes had fewer insertions; memory showed no trend. Part of the zero-insertion signal could reflect confounding by invariant MAIT and iNKT cells. The study drew conclusions from cross-sectional statistical analysis, not from following the same donors.

This CDR3 is built from 14 residues. The J segment lost 5 bases and the V segment lost 5 bases, leaving 8 bases of the junction unmatched. The germline gives CDR1 SNHLY, CDR2 FYNNEI. This sample was shared with a second study, whose subject was yellow fever vaccine responses in identical twins.

The TCR sequence derives from a woman aged 18-30 years in good health. The sample taken for sequencing was CD4+ T cells sorted from blood. The V and J genes are TRBV2 and TRBJ1-1, with 7 bases lining up with TRBD1. CDR3 sequence: CASSWLEGATEAFF. The CDR3 DNA is TGTGCCAGCAGTTGGTTGGAGGGGGCGACTGAAGCTTTCTTT.